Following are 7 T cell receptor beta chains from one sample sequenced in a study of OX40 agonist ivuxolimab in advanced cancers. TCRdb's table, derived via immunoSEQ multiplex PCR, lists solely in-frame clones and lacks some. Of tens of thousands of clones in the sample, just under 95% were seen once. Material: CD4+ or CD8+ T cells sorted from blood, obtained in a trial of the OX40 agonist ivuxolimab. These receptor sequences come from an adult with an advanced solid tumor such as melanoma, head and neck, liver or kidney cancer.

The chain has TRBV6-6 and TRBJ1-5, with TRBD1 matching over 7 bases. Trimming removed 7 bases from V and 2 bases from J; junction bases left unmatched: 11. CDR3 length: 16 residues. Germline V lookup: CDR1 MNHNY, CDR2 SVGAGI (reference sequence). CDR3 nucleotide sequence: TGTGCCAGCACCGACTACAGGGGCATGGGCAATCAGCCCCAGCATTTT. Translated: CASTDYRGMGNQPQHF.

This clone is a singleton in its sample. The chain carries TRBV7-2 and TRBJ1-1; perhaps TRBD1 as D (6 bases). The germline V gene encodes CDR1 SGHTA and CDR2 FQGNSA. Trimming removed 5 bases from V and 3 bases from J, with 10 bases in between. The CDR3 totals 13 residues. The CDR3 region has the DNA TGTGCCAGCAGCAAGGACAGATACACTGAAGCTTTCTTT. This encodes CASSKDRYTEAFF.

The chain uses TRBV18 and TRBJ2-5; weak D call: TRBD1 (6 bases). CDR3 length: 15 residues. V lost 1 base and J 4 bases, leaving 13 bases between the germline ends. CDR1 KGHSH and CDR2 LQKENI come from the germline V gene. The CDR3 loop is CASSPRLIGGETQYF. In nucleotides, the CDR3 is TGTGCCAGCTCACCACGTTTAATAGGGGGAGAGACCCAGTACTTC.

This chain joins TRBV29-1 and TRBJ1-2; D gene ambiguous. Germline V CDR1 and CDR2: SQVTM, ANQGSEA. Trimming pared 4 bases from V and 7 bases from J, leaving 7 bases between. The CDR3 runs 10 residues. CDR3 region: CSVVGVGYTF. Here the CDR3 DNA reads TGCAGCGTTGTTGGGGTTGGCTACACCTTC.

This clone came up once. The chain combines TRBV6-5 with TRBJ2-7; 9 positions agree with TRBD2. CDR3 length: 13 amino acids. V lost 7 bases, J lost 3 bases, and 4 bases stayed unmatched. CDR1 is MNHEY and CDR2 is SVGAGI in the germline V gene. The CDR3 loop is CASTNSGGYEQYF. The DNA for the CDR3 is TGTGCCAGCACCAATAGCGGGGGCTACGAGCAGTACTTC.

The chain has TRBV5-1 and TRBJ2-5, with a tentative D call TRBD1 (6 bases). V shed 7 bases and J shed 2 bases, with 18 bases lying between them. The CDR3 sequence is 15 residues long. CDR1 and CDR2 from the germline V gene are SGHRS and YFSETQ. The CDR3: CASQTTGQRQETQYF. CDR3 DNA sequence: TGCGCCAGCCAAACCACGGGACAAAGACAAGAGACCCAGTACTTC.

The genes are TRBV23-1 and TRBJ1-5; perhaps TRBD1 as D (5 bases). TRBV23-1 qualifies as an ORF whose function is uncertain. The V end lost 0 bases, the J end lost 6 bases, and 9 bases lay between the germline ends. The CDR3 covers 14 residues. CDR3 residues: CASSQSRGSQPQHF. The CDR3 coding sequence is TGCGCCAGCAGTCAATCACGGGGCAGTCAGCCCCAGCATTTT.